This TCR beta chain was obtained from a study of neurological immune-mediated disorders. This clonotype was found many times. What it binds is not known. General observations from the study: Whereas HTLV-1-associated myelopathy showed the most TCR clonal expansion, multiple sclerosis showed the least, with levels below those of healthy controls.

TCRdb fed the 5' RACE reads into MiXCR, producing one record per CDR3 protein. The repertoire has some 30,000 distinct CDR3 sequences, 15% of them found once; the top ten carry roughly a quarter. The CDR3 is 20 residues long. Germline V gives CDR1 SGHRS, CDR2 YFSETQ. The J segment lost 2 bases and the V segment lost 0 bases, leaving 12 bases of the junction unmatched. In Maryland, USA, blood bank volunteers were the healthy controls. This TCR was sampled from a man aged 65 to 85 in good health. This sequence joins TRBV5-1 and TRBJ1-6; 9 nucleotides match TRBD1. Sequencing input: PBMCs. Here the CDR3 reads CASSLAAGTGRRAYNSPLHF. CDR3 DNA sequence: TGCGCCAGCAGCTTGGCCGCAGGGACAGGGCGGAGGGCCTATAATTCACCCCTCCACTTT.